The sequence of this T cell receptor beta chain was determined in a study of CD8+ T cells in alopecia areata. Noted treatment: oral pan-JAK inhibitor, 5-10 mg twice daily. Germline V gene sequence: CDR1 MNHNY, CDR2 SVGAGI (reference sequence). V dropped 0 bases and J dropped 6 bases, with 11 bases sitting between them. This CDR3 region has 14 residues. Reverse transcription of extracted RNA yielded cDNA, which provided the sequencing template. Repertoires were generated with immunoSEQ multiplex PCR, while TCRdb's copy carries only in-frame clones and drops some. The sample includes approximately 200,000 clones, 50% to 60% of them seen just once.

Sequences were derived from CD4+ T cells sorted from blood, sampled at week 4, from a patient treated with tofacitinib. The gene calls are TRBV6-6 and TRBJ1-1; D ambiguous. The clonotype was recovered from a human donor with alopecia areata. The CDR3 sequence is CASSYSKDLAEAFF. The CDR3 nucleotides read TGTGCCAGCAGTTACTCTAAGGACTTGGCTGAAGCTTTCTTT.